These 18 T cell receptor beta chains share one sample of origin, sequenced in a study of T cells of healthy individuals. One entry per CDR3 protein, called by TCRdb with MiXCR from the 5' RACE reads. This table holds tens of thousands of distinct CDR3 sequences, about 17% found once. The receptors were sampled from a human donor in good health.

This clonotype was found a few times. The chain employs TRBV28 and TRBJ2-1, with 8 bases fitting TRBD2. Germline V gene lookup returns CDR1 MDHEN and CDR2 SYDVKM. Germline trimming cut 2 bases from V and 0 bases from J; bases unmatched to any gene: 12. CDR3 size: 19 residues. The CDR3 loop reads CASSLAAAGGLRSYNEQFF. The CDR3 DNA sequence: TGTGCCAGCAGTTTAGCGGCGGCGGGGGGCCTCCGCTCCTACAATGAGCAGTTCTTC.

This clonotype appeared a few times. The chain joins TRBV6-5 to TRBJ2-1; TRBD1 agrees at 9 bases. From germline, CDR1 is MNHEY and CDR2 SVGAGI. V lost 5 bases and J lost 2; bases outside the gene matches: 4. CDR3 length: 15 residues. CDR3 protein: CASSKGQGPYNEQFF. CDR3 coding DNA: TGTGCCAGCAGTAAGGGACAGGGACCCTACAATGAGCAGTTCTTC.

This clonotype was detected a few times. The rearrangement uses TRBV9 and TRBJ2-7; tentative D call: TRBD2 (5 bases). Trimming stripped 1 base from V and 6 bases from J, with 14 bases between. This CDR3 spans 14 amino acids. Germline values: CDR1 SGDLS, CDR2 YYNGEE. The CDR3 loop reads CASSVNQDWGEQYF. DNA of the CDR3: TGTGCCAGCAGCGTAAATCAGGACTGGGGCGAGCAGTACTTC.

This clonotype has a count of ten or more. The V and J genes are TRBV5-1 and TRBJ2-7, with 7 bases fitting TRBD2. The CDR3 length is 14 residues. The V gene end was trimmed by 1 base and the J gene end by 2 bases; junction bases not matched to a gene: 3. Germline lookup yields CDR1 SGHRS and CDR2 YFSETQ. The CDR3: CASSLSSGAYEQYF. CDR3 in DNA: TGCGCCAGCAGCTTGTCTAGCGGCGCCTACGAGCAGTACTTC.

This clonotype was counted ten times or more. The chain recombines TRBV7-9 with TRBJ2-1; D assignment may be TRBD1 or TRBD2 (5 bases each). Trimming left V 11 bases short and J 2 bases short, with 13 bases between. The CDR3 extends over 13 amino acids. The germline CDR1 and CDR2 sequences are SEHNR and FQNEAQ (reference sequence). The CDR3 protein is CAPGDGAYNEQFF. The CDR3 DNA follows: TGTGCCCCTGGGGACGGAGCCTACAATGAGCAGTTCTTC.

V usage is TRBV7-9 and J usage is TRBJ2-1, with D perhaps TRBD2 (7 bases). Trimming pared 1 base from V and 9 bases from J, leaving 10 bases between. Germline assignment: CDR1 SEHNR and CDR2 FQNEAQ (reference sequence). The CDR3 loop spans 13 amino acids. This chain's CDR3 is CASSLGGGGEQFF. The CDR3 DNA reads TGTGCCAGCAGCTTAGGGGGAGGGGGTGAGCAGTTCTTC.

At least ten counts were recorded for this clonotype. The rearrangement uses TRBV3-1 and TRBJ1-2, with 7 nucleotides matching TRBD1. J was trimmed by 4 bases and V by 2 bases; bases with no gene match: 10. Germline V lookup: CDR1 LGHDT, CDR2 YNNKEL (reference sequence). The CDR3 is 16 residues long. CDR3 amino acids: CASSQSRSRGGYGYTF. The CDR3 nucleotides are TGTGCCAGCAGCCAAAGCAGGAGCAGGGGGGGCTATGGCTACACCTTC. The full variable domain, in which reference TRBV3-1 and TRBJ1-2 provide the parts outside the CDR3, is DTAVSQTPKYLVTQMGNDKSIKCEQNLGHDTMYWYKQDSKKFLKIMFSYNNKELIINETVPNRFSPKSPDKAHLNLHINSLELGDSAVYFCASSQSRSRGGYGYTFGSGTRLTVV.

The V gene is TRBV29-1, the J gene TRBJ2-1; 11 nucleotides agree with TRBD2. V lost 7 bases to trimming and J lost 2 bases; unmatched junction nucleotides: 7. The CDR3 extends over 15 amino acids. Germline V lookup: CDR1 SQVTM, CDR2 ANQGSEA. The CDR3 loop reads CSAGTSGSPYNEQFF. The CDR3 nucleotides read TGCAGCGCCGGGACTAGCGGTTCTCCCTACAATGAGCAGTTCTTC.

This clonotype was detected many times. The chain carries TRBV30 and TRBJ2-2; D not certain. Germline V gene sequence: CDR1 GTSNPN, CDR2 SVGIG (reference sequence). The CDR3 covers 11 residues. V was pared by 2 bases and J by 6 bases, with 4 bases between. CDR3 protein: CAWSLAGELFF. CDR3 bases: TGTGCCTGGAGTCTAGCCGGGGAGCTGTTTTTT.

This clonotype was counted ten times or more. The chain recombines TRBV29-1 with TRBJ2-7; D is possibly TRBD2 (5 bases). V lost 6 bases and J 2 bases, leaving 11 bases between the germline ends. CDR3 size: 12 residues. CDR1 is SQVTM, CDR2 ANQGSEA, per germline. This CDR3 is CSVAEAAYEQYF. The CDR3 coding sequence is TGCAGCGTCGCCGAAGCGGCCTACGAGCAGTACTTC.

This clonotype was counted many times. The chain recombines TRBV2 with TRBJ1-5; TRBD1 might be the D (6 bases). Germline V gene data show CDR1 as SNHLY and CDR2 as FYNNEI. CDR3 length: 15 residues. Trimming cost V 5 bases and J 1 base, with 12 bases left between them. CDR3 sequence (DNA): TGTGCCAGCAGTCCCACAGGGTTAAGCAATCAGCCCCAGCATTTT. It codes for CASSPTGLSNQPQHF. Filled out from reference TRBV2 and TRBJ1-5, the complete variable domain reads EPEVTQTPSHQVTQMGQEVILRCVPISNHLYFYWYRQILGQKVEFLVSFYNNEISEKSEIFDDQFSVERPDGSNFTLKIRSTKLEDSAMYFCASSPTGLSNQPQHFGDGTRLSIL.

This clonotype was counted at least ten times. V and J are TRBV5-5 and TRBJ1-2; 7 bases are a match to TRBD1. Looked up from germline, CDR1 is SGHKS and CDR2 is YYEKEE (reference sequence). With V trimmed by 5 bases and J by 8 bases, 12 bases remained unmatched. The CDR3 has 14 residues. CDR3 DNA sequence: TGTGCCAGCAGAAGTCCAGGGGGTAAAGGAGGCTACACCTTC. Its protein is CASRSPGGKGGYTF.

This clonotype occurred many times. The rearrangement joins TRBV11-2 to TRBJ2-3; perhaps D is TRBD1 or TRBD2 (5 bases each). Germline CDR1 reads SGHAT; CDR2 reads FQNNGV. The CDR3 has 16 residues. V was shortened by 5 bases and J by 4 bases, with 19 bases between the two germline ends. The CDR3 sequence: CASSRDHRTNSDTQYF. DNA for the CDR3: TGTGCCAGCAGCCGGGACCATCGAACCAACTCAGATACGCAGTATTTT.

V is TRBV27 and J is TRBJ2-3; no definite D call. Trimming removed 6 bases at V and 2 bases at J, with 6 bases between. CDR3 size: 12 residues. Germline values: CDR1 MNHEY, CDR2 SMNVEV (reference sequence). CDR3 residues: CASRNPTDTQYF. The CDR3 DNA is TGTGCCAGCAGAAACCCCACAGATACGCAGTATTTT.

The chain combines TRBV4-1 with TRBJ2-7, with TRBD2 matching 10 bases. V was pared by 0 bases and J by 7 bases, with 9 bases of the junction left unmatched. There are 16 residues in the CDR3. CDR1 is MGHRA and CDR2 is YSYEKL in the germline V gene. The DNA of the CDR3 is TGCGCCAGCAGCCAAGAAGCCAGCGGGGGGGCGTGGGAGCAGTACTTC. The encoded protein is CASSQEASGGAWEQYF.

The chain uses TRBV4-2 and TRBJ2-3; a weak D match, TRBD2 (5 bases). CDR3 length: 15 residues. Per germline, CDR1 LGHNA and CDR2 YNFKEQ. V was cut by 1 base and J by 3 bases, with 11 bases left in between. CDR3 region: CASSQVSGLTDTQYF. CDR3 nucleotides: TGTGCCAGCAGCCAAGTCTCGGGGTTGACAGATACGCAGTATTTT.

V is TRBV10-3 and J is TRBJ2-3; the match to TRBD1 covers 9 bases. J was trimmed by 9 bases and V by 7 bases; bases with no gene match: 8. Germline loops: CDR1 ENHRY, CDR2 SYGVKD. The CDR3 loop spans 13 amino acids. The CDR3 sequence is CAITGQGEGTQYF. The CDR3 bases are TGTGCCATCACGGGACAGGGAGAAGGCACGCAGTATTTT.

The sample holds many counts of this clonotype. This rearrangement joins TRBV7-9 to TRBJ2-1; no clear D. The V gene's germline CDR1 is SEHNR and CDR2 FQNEAQ (reference sequence). V lost 1 base and J 8 bases, leaving 6 bases between the germline ends. CDR3 length: 12 amino acids. In nucleotides, the CDR3 is TGTGCCAGCAGCTTAGTGGTTTATGAGCAGTTCTTC. It encodes CASSLVVYEQFF.